The clone carrying this TCR beta chain was counted a few times. Its antigen is not identified. V lost 5 bases and J lost 8; bases outside the gene matches: 12. The CDR3 covers 15 residues. CDR1 and CDR2 (germline): MNHNS, SASEGT. In TCRdb, the reads were re-called with MiXCR into one record per CDR3 protein. Altogether 370,000 or so distinct CDR3 sequences are present, just under 35% being singletons, with the ten largest covering roughly 13%. This record comes from a study of T cell repertoires in cytomegalovirus infection. In the study overall: Selection of CMV epitopes for the study included recently identified HLA-C-restricted and well-studied HLA-B-restricted ones.

The sequencing used cultured PBMCs, collected from culture after CMV antigen stimulation. This chain joins TRBV6-1 and TRBJ2-4; the match to TRBD1 covers 7 bases. The receptor's source is a human donor in good health (CMV status not recorded). Some clones in this sample may be carry-over from other donors' samples. The CDR3 loop reads CASSLQGSEGDIQYF. CDR3 nucleotide sequence: TGTGCCAGCAGTCTACAGGGGAGCGAAGGAGACATTCAGTACTTC.